The present entry profiles one TCR beta chain with its context. Its antigen remains unidentified. The entry originates in a study of graft-versus-host responses after intestinal transplantation. The CDR3 covers 14 residues. The V end was cut by 1 base, the J end by 1 base, with 8 bases between. Germline CDR1 and CDR2: SEHNR and FQNEAQ (reference sequence). Clones were sequenced by immunoSEQ multiplex PCR, and TCRdb holds only the in-frame ones, with some missing. The repertoire has 84,000 or so clones, around 93% of them found once; the top ten carry around 1.1%. Sequencing was performed on unstimulated CD8+ T cells sorted from spleen or lymph node cells, taken before transplant. The J gene is TRBJ2-7, the V gene TRBV7-9, with D possibly TRBD2 on 5 matching bases. This clonotype was sampled from a human donor who was the organ donor for an intestinal transplant. The CDR3 region has the DNA TGTGCCAGCAGCTTAGTTTCGGGATCCTACGAGCAGTACTTC. Protein product: CASSLVSGSYEQYF. The complete variable domain, with remaining parts taken from reference TRBV7-9 and TRBJ2-7, reads DTGVSQNPRHKITKRGQNVTFRCDPISEHNRLYWYRQTLGQGPEFLTYFQNEAQLEKSRLLSDRFSAERPKGSFSTLEIQRTEQGDSAMYLCASSLVSGSYEQYFGPGTRLTVT.